This T cell receptor beta chain was documented in a study of cytomegalovirus exposure and HLA in healthy donors. Note on this clone: Its antigen remains unknown.

Study outcomes and limitations: Donors belonging to an Asian-associated ancestry cluster reportedly showed fewer N-insertions in productive TCRs than the roughly 670-donor mean, according to what a later analysis found. The HLA-A and HLA-B alleles of most subjects were reportedly predicted accurately from TCR beta sequences.

This CDR3 is 14 amino acids long. In germline, CDR1 is SGHTA, CDR2 FQGNSA. V was pared by 3 bases and J by 7 bases, with 15 bases between. PCR primers comprised 60 Vbeta and 13 Jbeta primers. The data were produced by immunoSEQ multiplex PCR, yet TCRdb's version contains in-frame clones alone and is incomplete. The sample consists of about 200,000 clones, approximately 86% of them appearing once. The material sequenced was PBMCs. The chain links TRBV7-2 to TRBJ1-2, with D maybe TRBD1 (5 bases). The source of this sequence is a woman aged 30 to 39 in good health and CMV-seronegative. CDR3 bases: TGTGCCAGCAGCTTGACAGCGTATCGCCGTGGCTACACCTTC. Translating gives CASSLTAYRRGYTF.